This passage covers 12 T cell receptor beta chains from one sample sequenced in a study of vaccination effects on CD4 cells after COVID-19. Antigen-specific CD4+ T cells were first expanded with viral peptide pools by the ViraFEST assay and only then sequenced. Scientists isolated CD4+ T cells after a roughly ten-day culture period ended. Two doses of BNT162b2 or mRNA-1273 vaccine were administered to participants. TCRdb's table, derived via immunoSEQ multiplex PCR, lists solely in-frame clones and lacks some. The repertoire holds approximately 15,000 clones, with approximately 68% as singletons. These receptors lack a known antigen. Sequencing was performed on CD4+ T cells from PBMCs cultured with HCoV-NL63 spike peptides, taken after COVID-19 vaccination. The receptors come from a human donor who received a COVID-19 vaccine.

This clone showed up just a few times. The J gene is TRBJ1-1, the V gene TRBV2; D ambiguous. The V gene's germline CDR1 is SNHLY and CDR2 FYNNEI. This CDR3 contains 13 residues. Trimming removed 5 bases at V and 11 bases at J, with 18 bases between. CDR3 protein: CASSPDRNGWAFF. DNA of the CDR3: TGTGCCAGCAGTCCGGACCGCAACGGGTGGGCTTTCTTT.

The chain has TRBV27 and TRBJ2-1; D is uncertain. V was shortened by 4 bases and J by 5 bases, with 18 bases between the two germline ends. Germline assignment: CDR1 MNHEY and CDR2 SMNVEV (reference sequence). CDR3 size: 16 residues. The CDR3 coding sequence is TGTGCCAGCAGTTCCGGCCGCCTTGCTGGCAACAATGAGCAGTTCTTC. This sequence encodes CASSSGRLAGNNEQFF.

This clone showed up just a few times. This CDR3 reads CASTLARGQETQYF. CDR3 sequence (DNA): TGTGCCAGCACCTTGGCCCGCGGGCAAGAGACCCAGTACTTC. The V call is TRBV7-9, the J call TRBJ2-5; possible D gene TRBD2, 5 bases. Per the germline V gene, CDR1 is SEHNR and CDR2 is FQNEAQ (reference sequence). The CDR3 consists of 14 residues. The germline V and J ends were trimmed by 7 bases and 2 bases, with 14 bases remaining between them.

The CDR3 sequence: CASSQERVWTGGEAFF. CDR3 nucleotides: TGCGCCAGCAGCCAAGAACGGGTATGGACAGGGGGCGAAGCTTTCTTT. This chain joins TRBV4-3 and TRBJ1-1; TRBD1 matches 11 bases. With 0 bases clipped from V and 8 bases from J, the junction kept 8 bases outside the gene matches. The CDR3 totals 16 residues. Per germline, CDR1 LGHNA and CDR2 YSLEER.

The chain is built from TRBV9 and TRBJ2-1; 11 nucleotides match TRBD2. The CDR3 sequence is 15 residues long. From germline, CDR1 is SGDLS and CDR2 YYNGEE. The J segment lost 4 bases and the V segment lost 4 bases, leaving 4 bases of the junction unmatched. The CDR3 spells CASSILAGAYNEQFF. CDR3 DNA sequence: TGTGCCAGCAGCATACTAGCGGGGGCATACAATGAGCAGTTCTTC.

CDR3 residues: CASSVGQGRYGYTF. The CDR3 DNA sequence: TGCGCCAGCAGCGTTGGACAGGGGAGGTATGGCTACACCTTC. J is TRBJ1-2 and V is TRBV5-1, with 9 bases that match TRBD1. Germline-derived CDR1 and CDR2 are SGHRS and YFSETQ. Trimming at V came to 4 bases and at J to 5 bases, leaving 6 bases not matched to a gene. The CDR3 length is 14 residues.

The CDR3 DNA reads TGTGCCTGGCGACAGGGTGCTGGCGAGCAGTACTTC. This codes for CAWRQGAGEQYF. The chain links TRBV30 to TRBJ2-7; 7 bases align to TRBD1. This CDR3 contains 12 residues. The V gene's germline CDR1 is GTSNPN and CDR2 SVGIG (reference sequence). J gave up 6 bases and V 5 bases, and 7 bases lay outside the gene matches.

The genes are TRBV12-5 and TRBJ1-1; 7 bases are shared with TRBD1. From germline, CDR1 is LGHNT and CDR2 FRNRAP. Germline trimming cut 4 bases from V and 2 bases from J; bases unmatched to any gene: 4. CDR3 length: 14 residues. The CDR3 protein is CASGSGQPNTEAFF. As DNA, the CDR3 is TGTGCTAGTGGTTCGGGACAGCCTAACACTGAAGCTTTCTTT. Together with reference TRBV12-5 and TRBJ1-1, the CDR3 gives the full variable domain: DARVTQTPRHKVTEMGQEVTMRCQPILGHNTVFWYRQTMMQGLELLAYFRNRAPLDDSGMPKDRFSAEMPDATLATLKIQPSEPRDSAVYFCASGSGQPNTEAFFGQGTRLTVV.

This clone was recorded once. The chain is built from TRBV7-2 and TRBJ2-1; D call uncertain. This CDR3 has 17 amino acids. Germline values: CDR1 SGHTA, CDR2 FQGNSA. The germline V and J ends were trimmed by 0 bases and 4 bases, with 16 bases remaining between them. This CDR3 is CASSLAIFGSRYNEQFF. Written as DNA, the CDR3 is TGTGCCAGCAGCTTAGCGATCTTTGGCAGCAGATACAATGAGCAGTTCTTC.

This clone was found once. This chain's CDR3 is CASSLEVRRNTIYF. CDR3 in DNA: TGTGCCAGCAGCTTGGAGGTCAGAAGAAACACCATATATTTT. The J gene is TRBJ1-3, the V gene TRBV5-8; D is unclear. Trimming took off 0 bases at V and 5 bases at J, with 9 bases between the two ends. This CDR3 has 14 residues. From germline, CDR1 is SGHTS and CDR2 YDEGEE.

The chain combines TRBV5-4 with TRBJ2-1, with 7 bases identical to TRBD2. Unmatched junction bases numbered 14, after V lost 2 bases and J lost 9 bases. This CDR3 is built from 16 residues. Per germline, CDR1 SGHNT and CDR2 YYREEE (reference sequence). In nucleotides, the CDR3 is TGTGCCAGCAGCTTTCGACTAGCTCCAAAGGGTAGTGAGCAGTTCTTC. Translated, it gives CASSFRLAPKGSEQFF.

The genes are TRBV7-9 and TRBJ2-1; the match to TRBD2 covers 8 bases. Germline V CDR1 and CDR2: SEHNR, FQNEAQ (reference sequence). V lost 2 bases to trimming and J lost 0 bases; unmatched junction nucleotides: 12. The CDR3 is 19 amino acids. This CDR3 is CASSLPAGGGLSSYNEQFF. The CDR3 region has the DNA TGTGCCAGCAGCTTACCAGCCGGGGGGGGGCTTAGCTCCTACAATGAGCAGTTCTTC. Filled out from reference TRBV7-9 and TRBJ2-1, the complete variable domain reads DTGVSQNPRHKITKRGQNVTFRCDPISEHNRLYWYRQTLGQGPEFLTYFQNEAQLEKSRLLSDRFSAERPKGSFSTLEIQRTEQGDSAMYLCASSLPAGGGLSSYNEQFFGPGTRLTVL.